The clone carrying this TCR beta chain was detected a few times. This record comes from a study of naive and memory T cell subsets. Germline CDR1 and CDR2: SQVTM and ANQGSEA. V shed 6 bases and J shed 5 bases, with 16 bases lying between them. The CDR3 spans 13 residues. Both TRBC1 and TRBC2 were covered by a beta constant-region primer of two equimolar oligonucleotides. TCRdb called the UMI-ligation and nested PCR reads again in MiXCR, with one record for every CDR3 protein. The table lists about 85,000 distinct CDR3 sequences, over 10% of them singletons. The receptor's source is a human donor in good health. The chain uses TRBV29-1 and TRBJ1-2; no definite D call. Sequencing was performed on central memory CD4+ T cells from blood. The CDR3 DNA reads TGCAGCGTAGCCCTGTACCAGGAGTATGGCTACACCTTC. This encodes CSVALYQEYGYTF.